This T cell receptor (beta chain) was found in a study of human thymus T cells. Profiling relied on immunoSEQ multiplex PCR, and the TCRdb table lists in-frame clones only, not all of them. The sample holds 54,000 or so clones, roughly 94% seen once. The CDR3 length is 13 residues. The junction had 6 bases not matched to a gene; V was cut back by 6 bases and J by 6 bases. From germline, CDR1 is WNHNN and CDR2 SYGVQD (reference sequence). Finnish infants who were healthy and having corrective surgery for congenital heart defects made up the donors. The rearrangement links TRBV10-1 to TRBJ1-2; 8 bases are shared with TRBD1. Sequencing was performed on blood. This sequence originates from a boy under three years old with a congenital heart defect but otherwise immunologically healthy. The CDR3 loop reads CASSQTGEDGYTF. For the CDR3, the DNA is TGCGCCAGCAGCCAGACAGGGGAGGATGGCTACACCTTC.